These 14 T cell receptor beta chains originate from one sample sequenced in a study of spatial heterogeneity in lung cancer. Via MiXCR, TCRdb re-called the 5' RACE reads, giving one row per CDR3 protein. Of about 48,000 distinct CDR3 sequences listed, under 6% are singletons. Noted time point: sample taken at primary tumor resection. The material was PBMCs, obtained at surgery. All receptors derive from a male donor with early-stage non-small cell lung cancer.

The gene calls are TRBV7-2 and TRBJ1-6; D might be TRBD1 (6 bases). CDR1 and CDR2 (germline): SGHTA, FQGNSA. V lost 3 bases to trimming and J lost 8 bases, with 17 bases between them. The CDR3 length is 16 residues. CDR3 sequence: CASSLLHRALDSPLHF. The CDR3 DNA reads TGTGCCAGCAGCTTGCTACACAGGGCCCTTGATTCACCCCTCCACTTT. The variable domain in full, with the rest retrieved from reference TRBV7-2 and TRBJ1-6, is GAGVSQSPSNKVTEKGKDVELRCDPISGHTALYWYRQSLGQGLEFLIYFQGNSAPDKSGLPSDRFSAERTGGSVSTLTIQRTQQEDSAVYLCASSLLHRALDSPLHFGNGTRLTVT.

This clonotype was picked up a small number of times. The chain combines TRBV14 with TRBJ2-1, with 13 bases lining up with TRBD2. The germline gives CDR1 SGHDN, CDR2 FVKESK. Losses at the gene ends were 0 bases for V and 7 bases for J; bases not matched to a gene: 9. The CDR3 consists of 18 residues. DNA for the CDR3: TGTGCCAGCAGCCAAGATCCCCCGGGACTAGCGGGGTTTAATGAGCAGTTCTTC. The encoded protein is CASSQDPPGLAGFNEQFF. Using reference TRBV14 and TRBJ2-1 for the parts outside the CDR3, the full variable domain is EAGVTQFPSHSVIEKGQTVTLRCDPISGHDNLYWYRRVMGKEIKFLLHFVKESKQDESGMPNNRFLAERTGGTYSTLKVQPAELEDSGVYFCASSQDPPGLAGFNEQFFGPGTRLTVL.

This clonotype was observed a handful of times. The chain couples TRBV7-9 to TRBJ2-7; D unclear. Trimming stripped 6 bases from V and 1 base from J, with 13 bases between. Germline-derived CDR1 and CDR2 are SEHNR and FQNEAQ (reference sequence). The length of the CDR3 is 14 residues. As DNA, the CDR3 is TGTGCCAGCAGTTCGACCGGCCGATCCTACGAGCAGTACTTC. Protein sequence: CASSSTGRSYEQYF.

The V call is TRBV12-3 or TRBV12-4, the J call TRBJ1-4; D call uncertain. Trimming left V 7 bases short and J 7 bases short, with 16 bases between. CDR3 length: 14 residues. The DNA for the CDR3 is TGTGCCAGCACCTCCCCCGGGCTGGCTGAAAAACTGTTTTTT. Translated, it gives CASTSPGLAEKLFF.

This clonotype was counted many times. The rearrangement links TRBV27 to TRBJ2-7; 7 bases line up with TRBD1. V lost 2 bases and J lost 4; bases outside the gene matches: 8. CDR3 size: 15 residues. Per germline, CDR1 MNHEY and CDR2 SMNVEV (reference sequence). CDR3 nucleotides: TGTGCCAGCAGTTTACTACAGGGGATACCTTACGAGCAGTACTTC. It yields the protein CASSLLQGIPYEQYF.

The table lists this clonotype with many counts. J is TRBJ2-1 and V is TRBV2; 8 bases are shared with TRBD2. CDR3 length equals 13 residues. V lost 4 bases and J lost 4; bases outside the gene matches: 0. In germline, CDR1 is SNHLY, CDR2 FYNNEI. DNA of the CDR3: TGTGCCAGCAGTGGACTAGCGTACAATGAGCAGTTCTTC. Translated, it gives CASSGLAYNEQFF.

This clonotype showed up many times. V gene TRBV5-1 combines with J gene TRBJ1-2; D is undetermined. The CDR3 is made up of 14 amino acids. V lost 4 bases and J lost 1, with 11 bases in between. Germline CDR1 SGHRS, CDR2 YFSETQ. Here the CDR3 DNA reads TGCGCCAGCAGCCCCCTGGAGGGTAACTATGGCTACACCTTC. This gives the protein CASSPLEGNYGYTF.

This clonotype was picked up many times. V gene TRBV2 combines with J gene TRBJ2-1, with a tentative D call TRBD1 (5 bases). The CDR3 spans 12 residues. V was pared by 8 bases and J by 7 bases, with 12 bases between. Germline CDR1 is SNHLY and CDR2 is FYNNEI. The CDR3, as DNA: TGTGCCAGCGAGGCAGGGAAAAATGAGCAGTTCTTC. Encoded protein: CASEAGKNEQFF.

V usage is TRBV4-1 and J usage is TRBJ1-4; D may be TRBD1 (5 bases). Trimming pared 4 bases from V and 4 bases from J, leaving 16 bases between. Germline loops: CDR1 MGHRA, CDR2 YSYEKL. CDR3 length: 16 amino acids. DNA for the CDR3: TGCGCCAGCAGCCGACAGCCCTATCGGGGTAATGAAAAACTGTTTTTT. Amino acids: CASSRQPYRGNEKLFF.

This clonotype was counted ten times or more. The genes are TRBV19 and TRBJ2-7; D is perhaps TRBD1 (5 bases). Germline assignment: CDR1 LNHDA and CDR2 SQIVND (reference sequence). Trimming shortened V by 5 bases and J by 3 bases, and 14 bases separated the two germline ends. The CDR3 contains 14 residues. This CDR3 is CASSPGAGLYEQYF. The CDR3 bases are TGTGCCAGTAGTCCCGGAGCAGGGCTCTACGAGCAGTACTTC.

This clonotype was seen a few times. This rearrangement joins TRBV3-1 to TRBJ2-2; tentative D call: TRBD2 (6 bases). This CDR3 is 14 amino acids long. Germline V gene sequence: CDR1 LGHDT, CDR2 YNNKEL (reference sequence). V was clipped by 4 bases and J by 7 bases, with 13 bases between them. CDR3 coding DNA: TGTGCCAGCAGCCGCCAAGGAGGGCACGGGGAGCTGTTTTTT. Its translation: CASSRQGGHGELFF.

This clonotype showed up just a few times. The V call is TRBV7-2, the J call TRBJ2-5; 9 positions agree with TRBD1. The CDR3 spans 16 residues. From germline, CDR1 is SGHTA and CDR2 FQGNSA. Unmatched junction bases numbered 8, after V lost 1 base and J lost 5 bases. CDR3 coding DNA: TGTGCCAGCAGCTTAGGACCGACAGGGGGGGTGGAGACCCAGTACTTC. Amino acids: CASSLGPTGGVETQYF.

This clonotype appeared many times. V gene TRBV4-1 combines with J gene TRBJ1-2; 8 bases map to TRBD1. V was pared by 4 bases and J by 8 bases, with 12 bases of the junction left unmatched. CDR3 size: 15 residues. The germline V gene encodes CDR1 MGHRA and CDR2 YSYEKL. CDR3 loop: CASSRTPPDREGYTF. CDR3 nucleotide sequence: TGCGCCAGCAGCCGCACCCCCCCGGACAGGGAAGGCTACACCTTC.

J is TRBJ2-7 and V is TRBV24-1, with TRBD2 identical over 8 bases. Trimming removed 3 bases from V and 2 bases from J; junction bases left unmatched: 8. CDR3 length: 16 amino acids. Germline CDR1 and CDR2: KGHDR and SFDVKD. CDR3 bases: TGTGCCACCAGTGATCCTGCGGCGGGAGGTCCCTACGAGCAGTACTTC. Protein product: CATSDPAAGGPYEQYF.